This T cell receptor (beta chain) was found in a study of response to subunit inactivated influenza vaccine. Study findings and constraints: T cells newly recruited by each seasonal influenza vaccination are few, the authors suggested.

Each CDR3 protein gets one entry after TCRdb re-called the RT-PCR reads with MiXCR. The sample yields more than 200,000 distinct CDR3 sequences, 9.5% to 15% seen once. A word on this clonotype: Its antigen is unknown.

Germline lookup yields CDR1 DFQATT and CDR2 SNEGSKA (reference sequence). V was clipped by 1 base and J by 6 bases, with 6 bases between them. This CDR3 has 11 amino acids. V is TRBV20-1 and J is TRBJ1-2; D remains unclear. The sequence was collected from a man in his fifties or sixties who received an inactivated influenza vaccine. This specimen consisted of non-naive T cells sorted from PBMCs, obtained 14 to 15 days before vaccination. The CDR3 DNA reads as TGCAGTGCTAGAGGGGGTAATGGCTACACCTTC. Translating it yields CSARGGNGYTF.